This T cell receptor (beta chain) appears in the sequencing data of a study of T cell repertoires in ileal Crohn's disease (dated by TCRdb to the late 2010s). Broadly, across the study: Median disease duration was roughly 8 years, and around 40% of patients were identified as active smokers at the time of surgery. About half of the patients received postoperative therapy: ten to eleven received thiopurines and some 20 received anti-TNF agents. TCR repertoire analysis was done in fewer than 65 Crohn's disease patients from a prospective multicentre cohort. Every patient underwent surgery because of a complication, which was stricturing disease in approximately 60% and penetrating disease in around 40%. For commercial TCRB immunosequencing, around 0.5 micrograms of biopsy DNA were submitted for each sample. M0 samples consisted of biopsies taken from the inflamed part of the ileum in the surgical resection specimen. A total of some 170 mucosal samples from some 50 patients were sequenced, collected from several sites on the surgical specimen as well as at postoperative endoscopy. The study was conducted in parallel with a multicentre cohort that was designed to identify predictors of early endoscopic recurrence following ileocolonic resection. A Rutgeerts score higher than i0 was the definition used for endoscopic postoperative recurrence.

Relative to its sample, this clone is medium-sized (0.01 to 0.1%). The specificity of this receptor is unknown. No much larger clone is present one base from it, and per-base qualities are unavailable. Overall results and qualifications from the work: Compared with non-smokers, patients who were active smokers at surgery showed a significantly higher proportion of clonal expansions (around 24% vs 18%, p=0.02). Higher percentages of high-frequency clones at the time of surgery were linked to endoscopic recurrence, and every patient with clonality above 26.8% (18/57) had recurrence. Only a subgroup of patients, of unstated size, had mucosal CD4 and CD8 T cells sorted and sequenced. More high-frequency clones were carried by sorted CD8 T cells than by CD4 T cells, suggesting that mucosal expansions were mainly CD8.

The CDR3 numbers 12 residues from cysteine through phenylalanine. CDR3 DNA only is kept here, 36 bases in frame from base 1. In the germline V gene, CDR1 corresponds to SGHVS and CDR2 to FNYEAQ. V was cut back by 5 bases and J by 3 bases, leaving a gap of 5 bases between them. Per the publication, the time point label means: inflamed ileum from the surgical specimen. Adults with ileal or ileocolonic Crohn's disease and an indication for ileocolonic resection were eligible for inclusion. Whole ileal mucosal biopsies were stored frozen at -80°C before DNA extraction. Genomic DNA was extracted from frozen whole biopsies using a TRizol-based method and was quantified with a NanoDrop 2000 spectrophotometer. To prepare the library, the immunoSEQ multiplex PCR assay was applied. Adaptive Biotechnology amplified the CDR3 regions from genomic DNA with a two-step multiplex PCR designed to control amplification bias. In the first PCR, primers covered every V and J gene segment, and in the second PCR, barcodes and Illumina adapters were added. CDR3 libraries were sequenced on an Illumina instrument. Per the original workflow: Vendor-provided pipelines were combined with custom analysis of raw data in R/Bioconductor under R version 3.3.0. Clonality, ranging from 0 to 1, was calculated as the inverse of the normalised Shannon entropy of all productive clones. High-frequency clones were defined as the share of the repertoire taken up by the top 100 clones, keeping only clones that passed a 95% confidence test. Overlap between samples was measured with the Morisita-Horn index, while repertoire diversity was measured with the Simpson index. TCRdb holds this immuneACCESS table with in-frame rearrangements only. Some clones are missing; in checked studies, unresolved V genes explain under half, and the rest has no known cause. For V, J and clone size, that table is used; D and trimming come from the DNA. A total of about 5,500 clones appear in this sample, more than 75% of them only once. The top ten hold around 39% of the sample.

The rearranged chain carries TRBV7-6 and TRBJ2-1, with an unclear D gene assignment. Input material: ileal tissue. This clonotype was sampled from an adult with Crohn's disease. The CDR3 reads as follows: CASSANYNEQFF. In nucleotide form, the sequence is TGTGCCAGCAGCGCCAACTACAATGAGCAGTTCTTC.